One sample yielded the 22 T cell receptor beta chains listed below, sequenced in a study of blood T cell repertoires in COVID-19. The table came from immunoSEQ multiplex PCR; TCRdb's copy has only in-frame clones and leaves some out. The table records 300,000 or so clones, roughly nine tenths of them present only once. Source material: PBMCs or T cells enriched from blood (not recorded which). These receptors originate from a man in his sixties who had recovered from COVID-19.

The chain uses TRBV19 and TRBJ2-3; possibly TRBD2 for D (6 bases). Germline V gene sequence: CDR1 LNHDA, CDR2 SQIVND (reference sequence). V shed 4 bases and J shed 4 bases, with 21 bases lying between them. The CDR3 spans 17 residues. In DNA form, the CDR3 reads TGTGCCAGTAGTACCCGCGGGCGGGATGTTGCCGCAGATACGCAGTATTTT. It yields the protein CASSTRGRDVAADTQYF.

CDR3 nucleotide sequence: TGTGCCAGCACCCGGCCGGGGGGATCCGCCAATGAGCAGTTCTTC. Its protein is CASTRPGGSANEQFF. The rearrangement links TRBV7-2 to TRBJ2-1; 7 bases map to TRBD2. Germline trimming cut 7 bases from V and 6 bases from J; bases unmatched to any gene: 12. CDR3 length: 15 amino acids. Germline CDR1 SGHTA, CDR2 FQGNSA.

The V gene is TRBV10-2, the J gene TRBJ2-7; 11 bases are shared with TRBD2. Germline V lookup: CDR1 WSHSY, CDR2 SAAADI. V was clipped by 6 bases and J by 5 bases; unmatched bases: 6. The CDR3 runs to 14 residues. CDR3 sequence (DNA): TGCGCCAGCAGGACTAGCGGGATGAACAACGAGCAGTACTTC. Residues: CASRTSGMNNEQYF.

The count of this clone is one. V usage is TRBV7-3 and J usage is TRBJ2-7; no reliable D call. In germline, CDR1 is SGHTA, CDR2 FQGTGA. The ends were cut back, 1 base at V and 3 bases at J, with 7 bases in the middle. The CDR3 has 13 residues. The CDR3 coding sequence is TGTGCCAGCAGCTTAAGGGCTCACTACGAGCAGTACTTC. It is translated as CASSLRAHYEQYF.

The CDR3 loop reads CASSQGFLGQSSLRYGYTF. CDR3 nucleotide sequence: TGCGCCAGCAGCCAAGGTTTTTTGGGACAATCTTCCCTGAGGTATGGCTACACCTTC. The chain carries TRBV4-1 and TRBJ1-2; D is perhaps TRBD1 (6 bases). The V and J ends lost 1 base and 5 bases respectively, with 26 bases between them. The length of the CDR3 is 19 residues. Germline CDR1 is MGHRA and CDR2 is YSYEKL.

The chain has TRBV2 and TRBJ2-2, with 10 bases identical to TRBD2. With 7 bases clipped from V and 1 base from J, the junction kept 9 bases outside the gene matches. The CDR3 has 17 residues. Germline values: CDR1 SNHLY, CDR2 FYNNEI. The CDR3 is CASIKGLAGENTGELFF. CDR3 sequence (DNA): TGTGCCAGCATAAAAGGGCTAGCGGGAGAGAACACCGGGGAGCTGTTTTTT.

CDR3 loop: CASSPGTGNYGYTF. In nucleotides, the CDR3 is TGCGCCAGCAGCCCCGGGACAGGGAACTATGGCTACACCTTC. V is TRBV4-3 and J is TRBJ1-2; 9 bases map to TRBD1. V lost 4 bases to trimming and J lost 2 bases; unmatched junction nucleotides: 2. Germline values: CDR1 LGHNA, CDR2 YSLEER. The CDR3 has 14 amino acids.

The chain's CDR3 is CASSIAGGGISPLHF. CDR3 DNA: TGTGCCAGTAGTATTGCAGGTGGGGGGATTTCACCCCTCCACTTT. The chain recombines TRBV19 with TRBJ1-6; perhaps TRBD1 as D (5 bases). This CDR3 is 15 amino acids long. CDR1 is LNHDA, CDR2 SQIVND, per germline (reference sequence). V was cut by 3 bases and J by 9 bases, with 15 bases left in between.

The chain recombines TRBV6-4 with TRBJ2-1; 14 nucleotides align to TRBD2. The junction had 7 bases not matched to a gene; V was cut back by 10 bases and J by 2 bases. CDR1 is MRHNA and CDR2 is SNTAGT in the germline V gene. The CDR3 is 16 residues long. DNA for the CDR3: TGTGCCATCTCCGGGACTAGCGGGAGTACCTACAATGAGCAGTTCTTC. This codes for CAISGTSGSTYNEQFF.

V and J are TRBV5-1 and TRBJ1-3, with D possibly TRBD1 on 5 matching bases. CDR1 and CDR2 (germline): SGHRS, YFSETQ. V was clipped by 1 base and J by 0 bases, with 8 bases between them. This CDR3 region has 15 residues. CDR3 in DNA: TGCGCCAGCAGCTTGACAGGCCACTCTGGAAACACCATATATTTT. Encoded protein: CASSLTGHSGNTIYF.

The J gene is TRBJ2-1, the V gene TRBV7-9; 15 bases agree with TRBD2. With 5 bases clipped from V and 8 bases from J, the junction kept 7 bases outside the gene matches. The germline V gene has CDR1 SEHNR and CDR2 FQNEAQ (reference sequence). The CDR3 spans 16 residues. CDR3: CASSRGGLAGGYEQFF. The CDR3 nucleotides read TGTGCCAGCAGCCGTGGGGGACTAGCGGGAGGATATGAGCAGTTCTTC.

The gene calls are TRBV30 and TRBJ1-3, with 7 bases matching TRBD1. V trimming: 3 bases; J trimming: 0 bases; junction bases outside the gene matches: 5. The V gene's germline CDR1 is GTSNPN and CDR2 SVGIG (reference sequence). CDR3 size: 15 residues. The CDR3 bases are TGTGCCTGGAGGCTACAGGGGCGCTCTGGAAACACCATATATTTT. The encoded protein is CAWRLQGRSGNTIYF.

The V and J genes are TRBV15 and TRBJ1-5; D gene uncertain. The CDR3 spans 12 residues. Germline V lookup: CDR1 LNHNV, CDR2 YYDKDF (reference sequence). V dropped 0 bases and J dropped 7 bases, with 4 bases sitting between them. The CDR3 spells CATSRDQQPQHF. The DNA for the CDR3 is TGTGCCACCAGCAGAGATCAGCAGCCCCAGCATTTT. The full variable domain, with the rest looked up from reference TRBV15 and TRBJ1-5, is DAMVIQNPRYQVTQFGKPVTLSCSQTLNHNVMYWYQQKSSQAPKLLFHYYDKDFNNEADTPDNFQSRRPNTSFCFLDIRSPGLGDTAMYLCATSRDQQPQHFGDGTRLSIL.

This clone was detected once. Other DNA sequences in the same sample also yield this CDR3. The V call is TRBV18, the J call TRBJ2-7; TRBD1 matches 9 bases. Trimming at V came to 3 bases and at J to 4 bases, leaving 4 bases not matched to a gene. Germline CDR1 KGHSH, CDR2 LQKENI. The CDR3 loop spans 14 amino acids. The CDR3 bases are TGTGCCAGCTCACCTCCGGGACAGGGTTACGAGCAGTACTTC. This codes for CASSPPGQGYEQYF.

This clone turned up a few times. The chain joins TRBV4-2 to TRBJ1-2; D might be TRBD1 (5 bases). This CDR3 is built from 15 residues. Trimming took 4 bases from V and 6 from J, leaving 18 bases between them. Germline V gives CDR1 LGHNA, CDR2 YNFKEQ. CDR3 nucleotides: TGTGCCAGCAGCCCAGGGCCACAACTCTACGATGGCTACACCTTC. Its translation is CASSPGPQLYDGYTF.

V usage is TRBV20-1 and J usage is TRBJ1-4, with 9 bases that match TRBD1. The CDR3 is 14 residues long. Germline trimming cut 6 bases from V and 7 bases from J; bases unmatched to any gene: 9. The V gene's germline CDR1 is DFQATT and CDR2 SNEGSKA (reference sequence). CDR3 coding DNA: TGCAGTGCCAGTAGCGGACAGGGGTTTGAAAAACTGTTTTTT. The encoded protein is CSASSGQGFEKLFF.

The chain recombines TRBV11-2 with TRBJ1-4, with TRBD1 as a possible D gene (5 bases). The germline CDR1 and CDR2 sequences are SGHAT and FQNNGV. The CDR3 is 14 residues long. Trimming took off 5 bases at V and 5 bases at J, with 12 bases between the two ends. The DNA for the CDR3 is TGTGCCAGCAGCCCCGGGGGAGTAAATGAAAAACTGTTTTTT. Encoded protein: CASSPGGVNEKLFF. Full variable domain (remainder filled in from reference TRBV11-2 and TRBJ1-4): EAGVAQSPRYKIIEKRQSVAFWCNPISGHATLYWYQQILGQGPKLLIQFQNNGVVDDSQLPKDRFSAERLKGVDSTLKIQPAKLEDSAVYLCASSPGGVNEKLFFGSGTQLSVL.

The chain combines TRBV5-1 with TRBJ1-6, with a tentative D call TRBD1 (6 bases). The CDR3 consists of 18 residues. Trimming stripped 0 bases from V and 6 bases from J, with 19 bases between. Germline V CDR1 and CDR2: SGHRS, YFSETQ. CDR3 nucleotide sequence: TGCGCCAGCAGCTTGGGCAGTGGGCTACAGGGAGCTAATTCACCCCTCCACTTT. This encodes CASSLGSGLQGANSPLHF.

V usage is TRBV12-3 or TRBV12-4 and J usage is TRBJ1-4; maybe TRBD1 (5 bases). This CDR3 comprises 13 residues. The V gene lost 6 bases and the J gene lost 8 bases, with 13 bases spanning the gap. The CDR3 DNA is TGTGCCAGCAGCCGCACGGGGGGGGAAAAACTGTTTTTT. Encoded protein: CASSRTGGEKLFF.

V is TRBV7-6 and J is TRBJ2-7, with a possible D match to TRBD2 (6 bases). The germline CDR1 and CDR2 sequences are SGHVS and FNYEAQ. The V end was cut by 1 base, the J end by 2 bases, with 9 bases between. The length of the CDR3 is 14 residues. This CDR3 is CASSLGGGTYEQYF. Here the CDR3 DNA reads TGTGCCAGCAGCTTAGGTGGCGGGACCTACGAGCAGTACTTC.

The DNA for the CDR3 is TGTGCCATCAGTGGGTCCGGACAGGGGAAGTATACTGAAGCTTTCTTT. Translated, it gives CAISGSGQGKYTEAFF. The rearrangement uses TRBV10-3 and TRBJ1-1; TRBD1 agrees at 9 bases. This CDR3 has 16 amino acids. V trimming: 4 bases; J trimming: 5 bases; junction bases outside the gene matches: 11. Germline values: CDR1 ENHRY, CDR2 SYGVKD.

The CDR3 protein is CASTREPGGYGYTF. The CDR3 DNA reads as TGTGCCAGTACCCGGGAGCCAGGGGGATATGGCTACACCTTC. J is TRBJ1-2 and V is TRBV19; 7 positions match TRBD1. After removal of 7 bases from V and 5 bases from J, the junction contained 10 bases not matched to a gene. The CDR3 contains 14 residues. CDR1 and CDR2 from the germline V gene are LNHDA and SQIVND (reference sequence).